Described below is a single TCR beta chain sequence and its context. Which antigen it targets is not known. No clone much larger than this one lies a single base away; base qualities are absent. The sample belongs to a study of T cell changes during pregnancy in multiple sclerosis (dated by TCRdb to about 2019). Notes on the research overall: The study examined how the T cell repertoire changed over the course of pregnancy in women with multiple sclerosis.

Libraries were made using the immunoSEQ multiplex PCR assay. Not all clones reach the TCRdb copy of this immuneACCESS table, which keeps in-frame sequences only. Checked studies attribute under half of the gap to unresolved V genes and leave the rest unexplained. This sample gives approximately 70,000 clones in total; 85% to 95% of them show up just once. The ten largest clonotypes hold approximately 1.2% of the sample. Clipping removes 6 bases from V and 6 bases from J, with 8 as the unmatched junction base count. CDR1 and CDR2, looked up from the germline V gene, are SGHRS and YFSETQ. Its CDR3 holds 14 amino acids, cysteine through phenylalanine. Only the CDR3 part of the read is kept: 42 bases, read in frame from the first base.

The receptor chain draws on TRBV5-1 and TRBJ2-2; 7 bases in between match TRBD2. This receptor was obtained from a female donor with multiple sclerosis, enrolled in a pregnancy study. The specimen comprised peripheral blood, sampled in the third trimester of pregnancy. The nucleotide sequence is TGCGCCAGCACGTCGGGGGAGGGGTCCGGGGAGCTGTTTTTT. Translation gives CASTSGEGSGELFF.